A single sample is the source of the 14 T cell receptor beta chains below, sequenced in a study of shared clonotypes between healthy human individuals (dated by TCRdb to the early 2020s). CD8 naive samples consisted of CD45RO-negative cells that were positively selected for CCR7, yielding a CD45RA+CCR7+ population without TemRA cells. Library preparation was by the immunoSEQ multiplex PCR assay. TCRdb carries this immuneACCESS record with in-frame sequences only. Its versions omit some clonotypes, under half of them owing to an unresolved V gene in the studies checked, with the rest unexplained. The sample includes almost 700,000 clones, with 90% to 95% observed a single time. Jointly, the top ten make up 24% of the sample. Sequenced: naive CD8+ T cells sorted from blood. Sample cell subset or site, as interpreted from the label and publication: CD45RA+CCR7+. The source is a young man in good health.

The V call is TRBV28, the J call TRBJ2-1, with D possibly TRBD2 on 6 matching bases. V lost 2 bases to trimming and J lost 6 bases, with 17 bases between them. The CDR3 is made up of 16 amino acids. Germline V gene data show CDR1 as MDHEN and CDR2 as SYDVKM. The CDR3 sequence: CASSLRWSGEGNEQFF. CDR3 DNA sequence: TGTGCCAGCAGTTTAAGATGGTCGGGAGAGGGCAATGAGCAGTTCTTC.

This clone was found a few times. The V call is TRBV19, the J call TRBJ2-7; no firm D call. The CDR3 length is 12 residues. V lost 9 bases and J 3 bases, leaving 12 bases between the germline ends. The germline V gene has CDR1 LNHDA and CDR2 SQIVND (reference sequence). CDR3 bases: TGTGCCAGCAGCCTTCTCGGCTACGAGCAGTACTTC. Translation gives CASSLLGYEQYF. Together with reference TRBV19 and TRBJ2-7, the CDR3 gives the full variable domain: DGGITQSPKYLFRKEGQNVTLSCEQNLNHDAMYWYRQDPGQGLRLIYYSQIVNDFQKGDIAEGYSVSREKKESFPLTVTSAQKNPTAFYLCASSLLGYEQYFGPGTRLTVT.

For this clone: Since a much larger clone is just one base distant, this may be a read error. Additional DNA sequences in this sample encode the identical CDR3. J is TRBJ1-2 and V is TRBV28; D call uncertain. CDR1 is MDHEN and CDR2 is SYDVKM in the germline V gene. V shed 3 bases and J shed 3 bases, with 2 bases lying between them. The CDR3 consists of 11 residues. This chain's CDR3 is CASSFHYGYTF. The CDR3 nucleotides are TGTGCCAGCAGTTTTCACTATGGCTACACCTTC.

Points on this clone: This CDR3 is also generated by other DNA sequences in the sample. The chain combines TRBV2 with TRBJ2-3; weak D call: TRBD2 (5 bases). The V gene's germline CDR1 is SNHLY and CDR2 FYNNEI. This CDR3 has 10 residues. Trimming left V 11 bases short and J 3 bases short, with 6 bases between. The CDR3 sequence is CARRTDTQYF. CDR3 sequence (DNA): TGTGCCCGGAGGACAGATACGCAGTATTTT.

The chain has TRBV7-9 and TRBJ2-1; 8 nucleotides agree with TRBD1. Germline V lookup: CDR1 SEHNR, CDR2 FQNEAQ (reference sequence). The CDR3 is made up of 14 amino acids. V was clipped by 4 bases and J by 4 bases; unmatched bases: 3. CDR3 region: CASSWGQEYNEQFF. The CDR3 coding sequence is TGTGCCAGCAGCTGGGGACAGGAGTACAATGAGCAGTTCTTC.

The CDR3 spells CSVRDRVSYEQYF. CDR3 coding DNA: TGCAGCGTCCGGGACAGGGTCTCCTACGAGCAGTACTTC. The genes are TRBV29-1 and TRBJ2-5; TRBD1 agrees at 9 bases. The better agreement between TRBJ2-7 and the DNA end casts doubt on the J call. This CDR3 has 13 residues. Germline-derived CDR1 and CDR2 are SQVTM and ANQGSEA.

The chain links TRBV5-4 to TRBJ2-2; D remains unclear. In germline, CDR1 is SGHNT, CDR2 YYREEE (reference sequence). The V end was cut by 3 bases, the J end by 4 bases, with 16 bases between. The CDR3 runs 16 residues. CDR3 sequence (DNA): TGTGCCAGCAGCTCCCGTCGGAAGGAGCTCACCGGGGAGCTGTTTTTT. Protein product: CASSSRRKELTGELFF.

V gene TRBV9 combines with J gene TRBJ2-2; weak D call: TRBD1 (5 bases). The V gene's germline CDR1 is SGDLS and CDR2 YYNGEE. Trimming removed 0 bases at V and 7 bases at J, with 10 bases between. The CDR3 has 14 residues. The CDR3 protein is CASSVVAQGGELFF. The CDR3 nucleotides are TGTGCCAGCAGCGTAGTCGCGCAGGGCGGGGAGCTGTTTTTT.

The V gene is TRBV5-4, the J gene TRBJ2-7, with 8 bases aligning to TRBD1. The germline CDR1 and CDR2 sequences are SGHNT and YYREEE (reference sequence). Trimming at V came to 1 base and at J to 7 bases, leaving 7 bases not matched to a gene. The CDR3 extends over 14 amino acids. The DNA of the CDR3 is TGTGCCAGCAGCTTGCAGGGGGCCCTCGCGGAGCAGTACTTC. It codes for CASSLQGALAEQYF.

This chain connects TRBV27 to TRBJ2-1, with 8 bases identical to TRBD2. This CDR3 has 14 residues. J was trimmed by 1 base and V by 11 bases; bases with no gene match: 7. CDR1 and CDR2 from the germline V gene are MNHEY and SMNVEV (reference sequence). The CDR3 region is CAAKSGSSYNEQFF. Here the CDR3 DNA reads TGTGCCGCCAAGAGCGGGAGTTCCTACAATGAGCAGTTCTTC.

This clone has only one observation. J is TRBJ2-7 and V is TRBV7-2; D ambiguous. Germline V gene lookup returns CDR1 SGHTA and CDR2 FQGNSA. V lost 5 bases, J lost 4 bases, and 15 bases lay in between. The CDR3 has 14 amino acids. The CDR3 sequence: CASSPVVPPYEQYF. The CDR3 coding sequence is TGTGCCAGCAGCCCGGTGGTTCCCCCATACGAGCAGTACTTC.

The CDR3 DNA sequence: TGTGCCAGCAGCTCCGGGACAGGGTCCGGCTACGAGCAGTACTTC. It is translated as CASSSGTGSGYEQYF. The chain recombines TRBV28 with TRBJ2-7; 9 bases are a match to TRBD1. There are 15 residues in the CDR3. Germline V gives CDR1 MDHEN, CDR2 SYDVKM. The trim removed 6 bases at V and 3 bases at J, leaving 9 bases unmatched.

This chain links TRBV10-2 with TRBJ1-1; weak D call: TRBD1 (6 bases). The V gene lost 7 bases and the J gene lost 2 bases, with 11 bases spanning the gap. This CDR3 has 13 residues. Germline CDR1 reads WSHSY; CDR2 reads SAAADI. The CDR3 region is CASTTGLNTEAFF. CDR3 bases: TGCGCCAGCACGACAGGACTCAACACTGAAGCTTTCTTT.

Here the CDR3 reads CASSLGGQRMNQPQHF. The CDR3 DNA follows: TGTGCCAGCAGTTTAGGGGGACAGCGAATGAATCAGCCCCAGCATTTT. The J gene is TRBJ1-5, the V gene TRBV28, with 7 bases fitting TRBD1. Trimming removed 2 bases from V and 4 bases from J; junction bases left unmatched: 8. CDR3 length: 16 amino acids. Germline V gives CDR1 MDHEN, CDR2 SYDVKM.